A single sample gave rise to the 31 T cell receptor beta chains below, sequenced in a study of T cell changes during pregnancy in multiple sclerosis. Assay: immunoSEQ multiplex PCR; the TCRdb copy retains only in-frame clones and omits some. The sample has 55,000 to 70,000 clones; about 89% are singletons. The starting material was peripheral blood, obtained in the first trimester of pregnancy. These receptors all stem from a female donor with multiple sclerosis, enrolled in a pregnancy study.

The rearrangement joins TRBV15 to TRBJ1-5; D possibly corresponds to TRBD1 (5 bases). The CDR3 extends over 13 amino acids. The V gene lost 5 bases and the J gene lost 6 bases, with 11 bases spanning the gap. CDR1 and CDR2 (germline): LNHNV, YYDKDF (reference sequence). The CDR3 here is CATSLGTFQPQHF. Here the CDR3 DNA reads TGTGCCACCAGCTTAGGGACTTTTCAGCCCCAGCATTTT.

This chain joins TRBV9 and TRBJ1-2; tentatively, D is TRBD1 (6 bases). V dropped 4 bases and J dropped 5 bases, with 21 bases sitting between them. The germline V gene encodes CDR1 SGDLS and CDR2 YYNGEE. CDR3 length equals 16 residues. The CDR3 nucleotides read TGTGCCAGCAGCCCCGCCCTGGACAGAAAGACTTATGGCTACACCTTC. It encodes CASSPALDRKTYGYTF.

This chain's CDR3 is CASSLDGQSEGYTF. In DNA form, the CDR3 reads TGCGCCAGCAGCTTGGATGGACAATCGGAGGGCTACACCTTC. This sequence joins TRBV5-1 and TRBJ1-2, with D maybe TRBD1 (5 bases). The V and J ends lost 0 bases and 8 bases respectively, with 14 bases between them. The CDR3 runs to 14 residues. Germline loops: CDR1 SGHRS, CDR2 YFSETQ. Together with reference TRBV5-1 and TRBJ1-2, the CDR3 gives the full variable domain: KAGVTQTPRYLIKTRGQQVTLSCSPISGHRSVSWYQQTPGQGLQFLFEYFSETQRNKGNFPGRFSGRQFSNSRSEMNVSTLELGDSALYLCASSLDGQSEGYTFGSGTRLTVV.

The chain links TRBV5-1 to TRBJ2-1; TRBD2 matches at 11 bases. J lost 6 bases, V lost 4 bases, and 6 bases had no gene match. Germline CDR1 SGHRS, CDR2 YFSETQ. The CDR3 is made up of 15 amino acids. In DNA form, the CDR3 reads TGCGCCAGCAGCACTAGCGGGAGTCCGCTCAATGAGCAGTTCTTC. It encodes CASSTSGSPLNEQFF.

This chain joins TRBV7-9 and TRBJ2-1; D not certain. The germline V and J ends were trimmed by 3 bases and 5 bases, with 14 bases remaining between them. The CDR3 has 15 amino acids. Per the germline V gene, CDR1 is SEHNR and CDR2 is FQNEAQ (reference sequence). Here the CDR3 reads CASSFRSSSNNEQFF. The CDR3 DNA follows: TGTGCCAGCAGCTTCCGGTCCAGTAGCAACAATGAGCAGTTCTTC.

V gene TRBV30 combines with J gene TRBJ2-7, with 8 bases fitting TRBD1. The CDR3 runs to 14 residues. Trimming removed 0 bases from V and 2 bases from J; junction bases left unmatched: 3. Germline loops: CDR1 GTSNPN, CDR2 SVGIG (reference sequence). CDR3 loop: CAWSVGQEAYEQYF. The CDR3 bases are TGTGCCTGGAGTGTGGGACAGGAGGCCTACGAGCAGTACTTC.

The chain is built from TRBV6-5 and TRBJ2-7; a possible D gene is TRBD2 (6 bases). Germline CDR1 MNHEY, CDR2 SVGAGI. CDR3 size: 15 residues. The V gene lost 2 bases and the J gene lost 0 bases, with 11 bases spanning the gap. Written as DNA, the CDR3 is TGTGCCAGCAGTTACGGATGGGGAGGCTCCTACGAGCAGTACTTC. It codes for CASSYGWGGSYEQYF.

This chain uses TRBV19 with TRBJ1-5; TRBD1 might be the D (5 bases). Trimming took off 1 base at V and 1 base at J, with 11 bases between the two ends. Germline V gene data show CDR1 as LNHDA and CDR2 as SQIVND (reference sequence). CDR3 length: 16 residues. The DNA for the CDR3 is TGTGCCAGTAGTATAGGGGGTTCAGGGAGCAATCAGCCCCAGCATTTT. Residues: CASSIGGSGSNQPQHF.

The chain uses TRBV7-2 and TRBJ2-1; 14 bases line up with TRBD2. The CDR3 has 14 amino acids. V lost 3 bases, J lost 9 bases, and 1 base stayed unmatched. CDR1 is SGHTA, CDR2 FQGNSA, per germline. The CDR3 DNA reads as TGTGCCAGCAGCTTCGGACTAGCGGGGGGTGAGCAGTTCTTC. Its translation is CASSFGLAGGEQFF. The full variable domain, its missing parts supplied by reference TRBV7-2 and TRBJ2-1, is GAGVSQSPSNKVTEKGKDVELRCDPISGHTALYWYRQSLGQGLEFLIYFQGNSAPDKSGLPSDRFSAERTGGSVSTLTIQRTQQEDSAVYLCASSFGLAGGEQFFGPGTRLTVL.

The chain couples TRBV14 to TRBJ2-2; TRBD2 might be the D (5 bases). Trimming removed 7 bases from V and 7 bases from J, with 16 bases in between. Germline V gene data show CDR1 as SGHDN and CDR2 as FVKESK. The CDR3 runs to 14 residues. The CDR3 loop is CASTSSWDNGELFF. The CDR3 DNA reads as TGTGCCAGCACCTCTAGCTGGGATAACGGGGAGCTGTTTTTT.

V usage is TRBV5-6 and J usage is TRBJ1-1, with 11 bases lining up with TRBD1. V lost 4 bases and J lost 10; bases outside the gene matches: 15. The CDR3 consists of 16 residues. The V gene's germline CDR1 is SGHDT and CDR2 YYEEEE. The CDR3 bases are TGTGCCAGCAGCGGGCGTCGGACAGGGGGCGGTTCAGGAGCTTTCTTT. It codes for CASSGRRTGGGSGAFF.

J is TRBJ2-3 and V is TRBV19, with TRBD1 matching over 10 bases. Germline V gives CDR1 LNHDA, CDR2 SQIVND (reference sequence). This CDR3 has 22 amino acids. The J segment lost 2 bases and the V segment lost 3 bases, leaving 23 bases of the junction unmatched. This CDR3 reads CASSIEGVGGQGSFTTTDTQYF. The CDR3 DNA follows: TGTGCCAGTAGTATTGAAGGCGTGGGGGGACAGGGGTCCTTTACTACCACAGATACGCAGTATTTT.

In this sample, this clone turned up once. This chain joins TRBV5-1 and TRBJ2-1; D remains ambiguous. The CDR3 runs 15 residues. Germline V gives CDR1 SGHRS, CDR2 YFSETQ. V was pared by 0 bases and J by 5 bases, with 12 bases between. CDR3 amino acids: CASSLDLSHNNEQFF. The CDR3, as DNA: TGCGCCAGCAGCTTGGATCTCAGTCATAACAATGAGCAGTTCTTC.

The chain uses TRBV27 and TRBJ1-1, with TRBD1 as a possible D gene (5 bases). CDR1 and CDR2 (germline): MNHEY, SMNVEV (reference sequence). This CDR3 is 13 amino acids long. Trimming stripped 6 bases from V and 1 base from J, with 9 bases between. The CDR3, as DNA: TGTGCCAGCAGCCCAGGGTGGAACACTGAAGCTTTCTTT. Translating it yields CASSPGWNTEAFF.

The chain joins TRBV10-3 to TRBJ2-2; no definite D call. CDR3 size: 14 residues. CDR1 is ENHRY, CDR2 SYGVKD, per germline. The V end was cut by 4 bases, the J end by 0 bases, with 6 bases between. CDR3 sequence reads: CAISVAANTGELFF. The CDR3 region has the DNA TGTGCCATCAGTGTGGCAGCGAACACCGGGGAGCTGTTTTTT.

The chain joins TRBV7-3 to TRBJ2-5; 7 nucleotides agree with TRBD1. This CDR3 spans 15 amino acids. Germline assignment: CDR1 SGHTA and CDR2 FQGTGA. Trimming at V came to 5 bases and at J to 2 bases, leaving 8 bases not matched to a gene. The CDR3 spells CASSPPGTAQETQYF. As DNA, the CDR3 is TGTGCCAGCAGCCCCCCCGGGACAGCACAAGAGACCCAGTACTTC.

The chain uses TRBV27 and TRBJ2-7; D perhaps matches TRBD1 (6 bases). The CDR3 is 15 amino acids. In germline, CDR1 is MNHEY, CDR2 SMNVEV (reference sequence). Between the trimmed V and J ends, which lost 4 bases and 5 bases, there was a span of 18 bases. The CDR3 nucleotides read TGTGCCAGCAGTTCTCTACAGGGACCTCCGGACGAGCAGTACTTC. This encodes CASSSLQGPPDEQYF.

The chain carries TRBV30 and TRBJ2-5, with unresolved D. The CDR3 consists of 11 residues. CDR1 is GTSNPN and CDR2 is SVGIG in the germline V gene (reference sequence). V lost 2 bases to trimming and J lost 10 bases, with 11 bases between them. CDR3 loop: CAWSLGRSQYF. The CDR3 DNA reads TGTGCCTGGAGTTTAGGAAGGAGCCAGTACTTC.

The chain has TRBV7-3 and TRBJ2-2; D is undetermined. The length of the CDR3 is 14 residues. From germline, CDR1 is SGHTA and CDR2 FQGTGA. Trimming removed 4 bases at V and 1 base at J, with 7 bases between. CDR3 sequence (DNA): TGTGCCAGCAGCTCCTCAGTGAACACCGGGGAGCTGTTTTTT. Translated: CASSSSVNTGELFF.

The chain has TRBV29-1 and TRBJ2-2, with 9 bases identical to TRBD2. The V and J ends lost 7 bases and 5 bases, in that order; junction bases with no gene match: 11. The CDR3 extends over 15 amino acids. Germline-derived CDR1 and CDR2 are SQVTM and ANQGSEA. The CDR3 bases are TGCAGCGCAAAAACTAGCGGGCGTGGGACCGGGGAGCTGTTTTTT. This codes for CSAKTSGRGTGELFF.

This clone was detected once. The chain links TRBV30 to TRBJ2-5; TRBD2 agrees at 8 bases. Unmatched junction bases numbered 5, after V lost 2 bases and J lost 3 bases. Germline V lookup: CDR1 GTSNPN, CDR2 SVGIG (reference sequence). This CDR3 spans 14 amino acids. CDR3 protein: CAWSIPAGEETQYF. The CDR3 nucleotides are TGTGCCTGGAGTATCCCAGCGGGAGAAGAGACCCAGTACTTC.

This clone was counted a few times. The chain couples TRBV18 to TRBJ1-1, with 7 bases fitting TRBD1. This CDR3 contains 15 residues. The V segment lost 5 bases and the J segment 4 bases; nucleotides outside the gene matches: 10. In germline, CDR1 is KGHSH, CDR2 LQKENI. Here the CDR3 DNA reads TGTGCCAGCTCAAGAGGACAGGATAGGGCCACTGAAGCTTTCTTT. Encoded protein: CASSRGQDRATEAFF.

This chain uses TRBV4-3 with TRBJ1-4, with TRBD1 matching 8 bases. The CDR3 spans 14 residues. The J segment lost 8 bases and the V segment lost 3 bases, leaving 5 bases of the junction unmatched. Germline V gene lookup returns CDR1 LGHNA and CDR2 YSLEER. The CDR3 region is CASSHIRGQEKLFF. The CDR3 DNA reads TGCGCCAGCAGCCATATCAGGGGGCAGGAAAAACTGTTTTTT.

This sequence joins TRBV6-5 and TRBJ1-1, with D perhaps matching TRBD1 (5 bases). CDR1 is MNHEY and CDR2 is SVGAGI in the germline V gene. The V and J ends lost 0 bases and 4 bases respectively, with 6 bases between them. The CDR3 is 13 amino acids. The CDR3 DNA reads TGTGCCAGCAGTTACTCAGGGGTCACTGAAGCTTTCTTT. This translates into CASSYSGVTEAFF.

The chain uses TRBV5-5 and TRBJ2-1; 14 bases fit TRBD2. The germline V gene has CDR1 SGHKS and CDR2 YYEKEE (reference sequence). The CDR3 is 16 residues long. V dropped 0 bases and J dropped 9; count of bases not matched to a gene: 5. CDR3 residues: CASSLEGLAGVGEQFF. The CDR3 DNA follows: TGTGCCAGCAGCTTGGAGGGACTAGCGGGAGTCGGTGAGCAGTTCTTC.

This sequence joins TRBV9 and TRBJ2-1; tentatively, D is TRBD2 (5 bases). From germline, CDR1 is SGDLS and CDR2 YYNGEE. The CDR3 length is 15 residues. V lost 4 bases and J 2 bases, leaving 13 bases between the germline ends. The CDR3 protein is CASSPRERTYNEQFF. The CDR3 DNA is TGTGCCAGCAGCCCTAGGGAGCGAACCTACAATGAGCAGTTCTTC.

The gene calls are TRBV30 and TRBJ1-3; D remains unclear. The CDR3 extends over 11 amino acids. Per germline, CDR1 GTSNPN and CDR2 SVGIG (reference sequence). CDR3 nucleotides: TGTGCTACTGGAGAGGGAAACACCATATATTTT. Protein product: CATGEGNTIYF.

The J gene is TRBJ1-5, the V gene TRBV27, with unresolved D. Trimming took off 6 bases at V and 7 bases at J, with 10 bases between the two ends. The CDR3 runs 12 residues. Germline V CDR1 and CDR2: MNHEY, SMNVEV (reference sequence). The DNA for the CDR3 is TGTGCCAGCAGCCCTTCTACCCAGCCCCAGCATTTT. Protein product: CASSPSTQPQHF.

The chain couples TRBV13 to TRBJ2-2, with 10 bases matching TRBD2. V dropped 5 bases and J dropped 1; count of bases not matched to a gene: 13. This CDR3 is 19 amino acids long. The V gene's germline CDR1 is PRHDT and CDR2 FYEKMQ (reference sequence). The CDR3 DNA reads TGTGCCAGCAGCGCCAGGACTAGCGGTAACTGGGGGAACACCGGGGAGCTGTTTTTT. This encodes CASSARTSGNWGNTGELFF.

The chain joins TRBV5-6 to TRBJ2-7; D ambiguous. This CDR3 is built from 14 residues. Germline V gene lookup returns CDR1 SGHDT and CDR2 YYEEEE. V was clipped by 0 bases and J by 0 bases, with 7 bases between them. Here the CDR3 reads CASSLGQSSYEQYF. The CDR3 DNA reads TGTGCCAGCAGCTTGGGGCAGTCCTCCTACGAGCAGTACTTC.

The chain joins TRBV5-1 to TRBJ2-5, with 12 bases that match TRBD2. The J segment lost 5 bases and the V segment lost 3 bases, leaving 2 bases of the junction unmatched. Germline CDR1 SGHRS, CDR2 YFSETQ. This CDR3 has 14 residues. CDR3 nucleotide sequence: TGCGCCAGCAGCTCCGGGACTAGCGGGGAGACCCAGTACTTC. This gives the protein CASSSGTSGETQYF.